The 4 T cell receptor beta chains below all came from one sample that was sequenced in a study of shared clonotypes between healthy human individuals. Libraries were prepared by immunoSEQ multiplex PCR; TCRdb keeps only in-frame clonotypes and omits some of them. The sample yields about 2.5 million clones, less than 95% seen once. Input material: naive CD4+ T cells from PBMCs. Sample subset: CD45RA+ positively selected. The receptors come from a man between 18 and 29 years old in good health. Some clones in this sample may be carry-over from other donors' samples.

This clone has only one observation. The chain recombines TRBV7-2 with TRBJ1-4; TRBD1 agrees at 11 bases. Germline lookup yields CDR1 SGHTA and CDR2 FQGNSA. V was pared by 7 bases and J by 7 bases, with 8 bases of the junction left unmatched. This CDR3 region has 15 residues. CDR3 DNA sequence: TGTGCCAGCAACAGTCAGGGGACAGGGGGTGAAAAACTGTTTTTT. Residues: CASNSQGTGGEKLFF.

The rearrangement links TRBV18 to TRBJ2-5; 7 nucleotides match TRBD1. This CDR3 is built from 17 residues. From germline, CDR1 is KGHSH and CDR2 LQKENI. The V and J ends lost 1 base and 2 bases, in that order; junction bases with no gene match: 10. CDR3 DNA: TGTGCCAGCTCACCACAAGGGGGCGCTAAATTTCAAGAGACCCAGTACTTC. Its translation is CASSPQGGAKFQETQYF.

The chain combines TRBV5-1 with TRBJ2-4; D not resolved. In germline, CDR1 is SGHRS, CDR2 YFSETQ. The ends were cut back, 3 bases at V and 4 bases at J, with 14 bases in the middle. The CDR3 sequence is 15 residues long. The CDR3 here is CASSSSDKFKNIQYF. CDR3 in DNA: TGCGCCAGCAGCTCCTCAGACAAATTTAAAAACATTCAGTACTTC.

In DNA, the CDR3 is TGCGCCAGCAGCTTAGAACCGGGAGTTGGGCAGTATTTT. This encodes CASSLEPGVGQYF. This chain joins TRBV5-1 and TRBJ2-3, with TRBD2 as a possible D gene (6 bases). The germline V gene encodes CDR1 SGHRS and CDR2 YFSETQ. The CDR3 totals 13 residues. V lost 2 bases and J 11 bases, leaving 15 bases between the germline ends.